This TCR beta chain was sequenced during a study of cytomegalovirus exposure and HLA in healthy donors. Study outcomes and limitations: An ancestry cluster, one associated with Asian ancestry, reportedly showed fewer N-insertions than the 666-donor mean in a later analysis. A few CMV-associated chains were confirmed in vitro to be specific for CMV antigens. In a later analysis, HLA-associated beta chains showed higher expansion and lower generation probabilities than comparable chains.

PCR primers comprised 60 Vbeta and 13 Jbeta primers. Repertoires were generated with immunoSEQ multiplex PCR, while TCRdb's copy carries only in-frame clones and drops some. The repertoire holds under 200,000 clones, 60% to 80% seen once, with roughly 9.7% in the top ten. With regard to this clone: The antigen is not known.

Sequenced material: PBMCs. The TCR comes from a man in his late teens or twenties in good health and CMV-seropositive.

The CDR3 nucleotides read TGTGCCAGGACGGACAGGTCAGGTAGTGGCTACACCTTC. It encodes CARTDRSGSGYTF. This rearrangement joins TRBV2 to TRBJ1-2; 7 bases match TRBD1. CDR1 is SNHLY and CDR2 is FYNNEI in the germline V gene. This CDR3 is 13 amino acids long. The J segment lost 7 bases and the V segment lost 9 bases, leaving 11 bases of the junction unmatched.